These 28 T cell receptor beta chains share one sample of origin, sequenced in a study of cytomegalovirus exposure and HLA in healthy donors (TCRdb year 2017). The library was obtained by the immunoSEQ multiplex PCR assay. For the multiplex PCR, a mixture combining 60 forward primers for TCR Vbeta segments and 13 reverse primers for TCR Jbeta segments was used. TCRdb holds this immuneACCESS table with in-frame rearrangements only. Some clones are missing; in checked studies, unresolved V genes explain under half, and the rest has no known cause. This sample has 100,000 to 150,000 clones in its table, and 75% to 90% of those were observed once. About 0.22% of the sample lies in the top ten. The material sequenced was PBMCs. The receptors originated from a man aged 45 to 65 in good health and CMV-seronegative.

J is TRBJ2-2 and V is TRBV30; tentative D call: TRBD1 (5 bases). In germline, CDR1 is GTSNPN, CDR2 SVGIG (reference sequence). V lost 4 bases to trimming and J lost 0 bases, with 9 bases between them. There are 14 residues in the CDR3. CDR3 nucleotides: TGTGCCTGGAAGTGGACAACGAACACCGGGGAGCTGTTTTTT. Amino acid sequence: CAWKWTTNTGELFF.

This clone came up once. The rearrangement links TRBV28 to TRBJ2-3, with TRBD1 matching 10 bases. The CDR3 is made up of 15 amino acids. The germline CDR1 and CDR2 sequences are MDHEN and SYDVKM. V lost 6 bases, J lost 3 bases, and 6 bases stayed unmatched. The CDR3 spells CASRVRTGGTDTQYF. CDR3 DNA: TGTGCCAGCAGGGTGCGGACAGGGGGTACAGATACGCAGTATTTT. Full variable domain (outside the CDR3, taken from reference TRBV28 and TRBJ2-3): DVKVTQSSRYLVKRTGEKVFLECVQDMDHENMFWYRQDPGLGLRLIYFSYDVKMKEKGDIPEGYSVSREKKERFSLILESASTNQTSMYLCASRVRTGGTDTQYFGPGTRLTVL.

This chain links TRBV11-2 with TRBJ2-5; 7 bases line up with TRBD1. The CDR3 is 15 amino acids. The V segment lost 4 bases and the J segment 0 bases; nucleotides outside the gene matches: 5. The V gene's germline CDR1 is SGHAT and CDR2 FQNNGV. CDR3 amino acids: CASSYTGAYQETQYF. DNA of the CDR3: TGTGCCAGCAGCTACACAGGGGCGTACCAAGAGACCCAGTACTTC.

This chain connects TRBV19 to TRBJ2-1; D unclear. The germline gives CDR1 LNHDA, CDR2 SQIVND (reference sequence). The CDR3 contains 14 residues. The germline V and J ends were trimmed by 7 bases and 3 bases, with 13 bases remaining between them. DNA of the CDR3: TGTGCCAGTAAGATGACTGATTACTACAATGAGCAGTTCTTC. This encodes CASKMTDYYNEQFF.

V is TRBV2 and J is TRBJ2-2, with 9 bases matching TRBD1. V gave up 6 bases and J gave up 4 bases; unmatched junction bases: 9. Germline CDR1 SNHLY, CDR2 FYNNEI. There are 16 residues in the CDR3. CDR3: CASRDPGQGGTGELFF. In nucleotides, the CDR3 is TGTGCCAGCAGGGATCCGGGACAGGGAGGCACCGGGGAGCTGTTTTTT.

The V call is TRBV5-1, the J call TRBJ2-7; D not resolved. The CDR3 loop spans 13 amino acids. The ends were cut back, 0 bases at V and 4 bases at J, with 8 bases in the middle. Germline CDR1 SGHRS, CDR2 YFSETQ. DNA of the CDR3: TGCGCCAGCAGCTTGGAGTCGGAGTACGAGCAGTACTTC. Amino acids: CASSLESEYEQYF.

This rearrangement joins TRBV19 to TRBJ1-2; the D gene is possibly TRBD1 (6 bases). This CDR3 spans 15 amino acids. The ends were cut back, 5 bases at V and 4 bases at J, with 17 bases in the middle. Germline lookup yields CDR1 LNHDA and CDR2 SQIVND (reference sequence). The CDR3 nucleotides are TGTGCCAGTAGTTTACCGGGAGGGGACACCTATGGCTACACCTTC. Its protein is CASSLPGGDTYGYTF.

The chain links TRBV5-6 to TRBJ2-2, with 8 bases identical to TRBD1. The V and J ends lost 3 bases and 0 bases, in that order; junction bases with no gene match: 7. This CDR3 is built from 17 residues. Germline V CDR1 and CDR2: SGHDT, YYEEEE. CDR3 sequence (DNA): TGTGCCAGCAGCTCCCGCCCACAGGGGGCGAACACCGGGGAGCTGTTTTTT. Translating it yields CASSSRPQGANTGELFF.

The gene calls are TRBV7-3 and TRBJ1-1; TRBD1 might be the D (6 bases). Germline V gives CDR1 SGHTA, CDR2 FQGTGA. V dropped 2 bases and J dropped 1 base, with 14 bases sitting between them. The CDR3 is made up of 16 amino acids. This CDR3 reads CASSLGGALANTEAFF. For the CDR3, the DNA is TGTGCCAGCAGCTTAGGGGGGGCCCTAGCGAACACTGAAGCTTTCTTT.

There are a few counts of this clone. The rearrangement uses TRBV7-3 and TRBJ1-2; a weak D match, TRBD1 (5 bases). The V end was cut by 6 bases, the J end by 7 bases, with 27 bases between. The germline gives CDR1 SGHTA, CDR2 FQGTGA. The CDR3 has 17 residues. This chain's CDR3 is CASSPNGGAGSMGGYTF. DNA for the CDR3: TGTGCCAGCAGTCCGAACGGAGGGGCAGGGAGTATGGGTGGCTACACCTTC.

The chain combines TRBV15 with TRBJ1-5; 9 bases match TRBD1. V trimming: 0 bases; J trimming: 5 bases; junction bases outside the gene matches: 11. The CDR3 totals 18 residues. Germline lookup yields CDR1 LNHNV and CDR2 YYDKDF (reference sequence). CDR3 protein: CATSRDLDRGGLYQPQHF. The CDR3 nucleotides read TGTGCCACCAGCAGAGATCTAGACAGGGGGGGTTTGTATCAGCCCCAGCATTTT.

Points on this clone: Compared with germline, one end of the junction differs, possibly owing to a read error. CDR3 nucleotide sequence: TGTGCCTGGTGGACAGGCCCTAACTATGGCTACCCCTTC. This encodes CAWWTGPNYGYPF. The chain combines TRBV30 with TRBJ1-2, with TRBD1 matching 7 bases. This CDR3 has 13 residues. Germline CDR1 reads GTSNPN; CDR2 reads SVGIG (reference sequence).

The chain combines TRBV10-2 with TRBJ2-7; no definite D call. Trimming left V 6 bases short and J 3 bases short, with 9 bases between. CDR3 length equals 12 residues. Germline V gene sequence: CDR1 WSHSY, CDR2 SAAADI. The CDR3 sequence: CASRDSHYEQYF. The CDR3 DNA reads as TGCGCCAGCAGAGACTCGCACTACGAGCAGTACTTC.

CDR3 region: CATFNLWATYEQYF. The CDR3 DNA is TGTGCCACCTTTAATTTGTGGGCCACCTACGAGCAGTACTTC. The J gene is TRBJ2-7, the V gene TRBV6-1; D call uncertain. The germline gives CDR1 MNHNS, CDR2 SASEGT. V was trimmed by 10 bases and J by 2 bases, leaving 18 bases between them. The CDR3 has 14 residues.

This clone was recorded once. The CDR3 nucleotides are TGTGCCAGTAATCTTGGGCGTAAACTTAGAGAGAACACTGAAGCTTTCTTT. This encodes CASNLGRKLRENTEAFF. The chain carries TRBV19 and TRBJ1-1; no clear D. V lost 7 bases to trimming and J lost 1 base, with 22 bases between them. The CDR3 covers 17 residues. Germline CDR1 LNHDA, CDR2 SQIVND (reference sequence).

CDR3 amino acids: CASSQVGQGGQPQHF. The CDR3, as DNA: TGCGCCAGCAGCCAAGTCGGACAGGGGGGTCAGCCCCAGCATTTT. The chain is built from TRBV4-1 and TRBJ1-5; 10 nucleotides match TRBD1. The V and J ends lost 1 base and 6 bases, in that order; junction bases with no gene match: 3. This CDR3 spans 15 amino acids. CDR1 is MGHRA, CDR2 YSYEKL, per germline.

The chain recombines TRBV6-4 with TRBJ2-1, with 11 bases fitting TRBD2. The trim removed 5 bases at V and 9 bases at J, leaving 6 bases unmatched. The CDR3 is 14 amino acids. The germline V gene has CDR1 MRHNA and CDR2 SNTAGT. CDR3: CASSFLAGGSEQFF. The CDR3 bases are TGTGCCAGCAGTTTCCTAGCGGGAGGAAGTGAGCAGTTCTTC.

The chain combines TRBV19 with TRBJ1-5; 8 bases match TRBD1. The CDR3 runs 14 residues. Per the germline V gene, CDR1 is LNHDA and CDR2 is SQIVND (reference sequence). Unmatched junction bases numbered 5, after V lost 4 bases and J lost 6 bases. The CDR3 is CASSSQGAGQPQHF. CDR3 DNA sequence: TGTGCCAGTAGTAGCCAGGGGGCCGGTCAGCCCCAGCATTTT.

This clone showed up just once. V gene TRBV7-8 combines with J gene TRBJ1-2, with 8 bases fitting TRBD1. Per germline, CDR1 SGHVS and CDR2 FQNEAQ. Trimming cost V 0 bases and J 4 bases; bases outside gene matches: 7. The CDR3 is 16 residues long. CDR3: CASSLAETGVRYGYTF. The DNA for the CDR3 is TGTGCCAGCAGCTTAGCAGAGACAGGGGTCCGCTATGGCTACACCTTC.

The chain's CDR3 is CASSQRRPGLAGGNEQFF. CDR3 bases: TGTGCCAGCAGCCAACGTCGCCCGGGACTAGCGGGAGGAAATGAGCAGTTCTTC. The chain carries TRBV4-2 and TRBJ2-1; 15 nucleotides match TRBD2. V lost 2 bases, J lost 7 bases, and 9 bases stayed unmatched. Per the germline V gene, CDR1 is LGHNA and CDR2 is YNFKEQ. This CDR3 contains 18 residues.

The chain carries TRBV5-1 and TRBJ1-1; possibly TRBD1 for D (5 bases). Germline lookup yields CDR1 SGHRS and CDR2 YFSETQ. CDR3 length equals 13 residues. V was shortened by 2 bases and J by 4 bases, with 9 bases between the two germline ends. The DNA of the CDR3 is TGCGCCAGCAGCTTCGAAAGGGGCACTGAAGCTTTCTTT. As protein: CASSFERGTEAFF.

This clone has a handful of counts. The CDR3 DNA reads as TGCGCCAGCAGCTTAGGGTTTGGGCTAGCGAATCCAGATACGCAGTATTTT. Translated, it gives CASSLGFGLANPDTQYF. V gene TRBV5-1 combines with J gene TRBJ2-3; D is possibly TRBD2 (6 bases). The CDR3 length is 17 residues. V gave up 2 bases and J gave up 4 bases, with 20 bases separating them. The V gene's germline CDR1 is SGHRS and CDR2 YFSETQ.

The CDR3 region has the DNA TGTGCCATCAGGCCTGGGACAAACAATGAGCAGTTCTTC. This translates into CAIRPGTNNEQFF. The rearrangement uses TRBV10-3 and TRBJ2-1; maybe TRBD1 (6 bases). Germline V CDR1 and CDR2: ENHRY, SYGVKD. The CDR3 contains 13 residues. Trimming shortened V by 6 bases and J by 5 bases, and 11 bases separated the two germline ends.

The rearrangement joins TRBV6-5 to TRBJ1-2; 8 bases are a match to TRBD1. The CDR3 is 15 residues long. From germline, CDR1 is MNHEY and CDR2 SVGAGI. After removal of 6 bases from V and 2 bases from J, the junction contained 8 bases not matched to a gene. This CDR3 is CASRLGGQGNYGYTF. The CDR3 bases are TGTGCCAGCAGACTAGGCGGACAGGGAAACTATGGCTACACCTTC.

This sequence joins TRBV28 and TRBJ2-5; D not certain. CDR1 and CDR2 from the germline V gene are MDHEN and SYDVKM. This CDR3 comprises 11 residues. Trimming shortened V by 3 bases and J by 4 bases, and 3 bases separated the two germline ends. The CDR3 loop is CASSFLETQYF. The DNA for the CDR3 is TGTGCCAGCAGTTTTCTAGAGACCCAGTACTTC.

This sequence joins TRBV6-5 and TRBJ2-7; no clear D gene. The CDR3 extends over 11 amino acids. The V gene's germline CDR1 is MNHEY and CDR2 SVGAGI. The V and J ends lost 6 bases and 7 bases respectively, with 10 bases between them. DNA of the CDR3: TGTGCCAGCAGATCCAACAGAGAGCAGTACTTC. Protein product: CASRSNREQYF.

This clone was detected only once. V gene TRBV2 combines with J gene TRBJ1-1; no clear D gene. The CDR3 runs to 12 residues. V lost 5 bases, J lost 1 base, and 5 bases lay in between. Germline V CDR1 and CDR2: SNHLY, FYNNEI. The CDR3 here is CASSNTNTEAFF. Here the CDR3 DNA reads TGTGCCAGCAGTAACACGAACACTGAAGCTTTCTTT.

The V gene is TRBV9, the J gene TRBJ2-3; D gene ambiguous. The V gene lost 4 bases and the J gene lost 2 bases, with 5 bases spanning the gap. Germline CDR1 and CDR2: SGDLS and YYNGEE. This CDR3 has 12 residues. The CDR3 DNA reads TGTGCCAGCAGCACTCACACAGATACGCAGTATTTT. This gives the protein CASSTHTDTQYF.